A selection of T cell receptor beta chains follows, all from one sample in a study of blood T cell repertoires in COVID-19. Measured with immunoSEQ multiplex PCR; TCRdb has only the in-frame clones, and not every one. The sample has fewer than 40,000 clones, 88% seen once. The sequenced sample consisted of peripheral blood. These receptors came from an older man with active COVID-19. The CDR3 runs from the conserved cysteine through the conserved F or W. Fields, in order: clone size, V gene, J gene, CDR3 protein. Clone size is stated in some rows and not others, as once, few, many or a class when expanded.

clone_size: .
v_call: TRBV7-2
j_call: TRBJ2-5
cdr3_aa: CASSLGSSGGLETQYF

clone_size: once
v_call: TRBV7-3
j_call: TRBJ2-1
cdr3_aa: CASSLVDRREREGNEQFF

clone_size: few
v_call: TRBV11-2
j_call: TRBJ2-7
cdr3_aa: CASSAGTRSYEQYF

clone_size: .
v_call: TRBV10-3
j_call: TRBJ1-5
cdr3_aa: CAISDQASNQPQHF

clone_size: .
v_call: TRBV3-1/TRBV3-2
j_call: TRBJ2-2
cdr3_aa: CASSHLYLNTGELFF

clone_size: .
v_call: TRBV7-2
j_call: TRBJ2-2
cdr3_aa: CASSLGYSPANTGELFF

clone_size: .
v_call: TRBV4-3
j_call: TRBJ1-1
cdr3_aa: CASSQDEGRGTEAFF

clone_size: .
v_call: TRBV7-2
j_call: TRBJ2-7
cdr3_aa: CASSLSNSGTYEQYF

clone_size: .
v_call: TRBV4-1
j_call: TRBJ2-1
cdr3_aa: CASSQSDVAGGPFLSYNEQFF

clone_size: .
v_call: TRBV24-1
j_call: TRBJ2-7
cdr3_aa: CATSDDTGSYEQYF

clone_size: .
v_call: TRBV7-9
j_call: TRBJ1-1
cdr3_aa: CASSSRWETEAFF

clone_size: .
v_call: TRBV5-5
j_call: TRBJ1-4
cdr3_aa: CASSTGRSNEKLFF

clone_size: few
v_call: TRBV28
j_call: TRBJ2-7
cdr3_aa: CASSLGSSYEQYF

clone_size: .
v_call: TRBV9
j_call: TRBJ2-1
cdr3_aa: CASSAGTSGYNEQFF

clone_size: .
v_call: TRBV7-8
j_call: TRBJ1-5
cdr3_aa: CASSNDRAQPQHF

clone_size: once
v_call: TRBV18
j_call: TRBJ2-5
cdr3_aa: CASSGGGGLDQETQYF

clone_size: .
v_call: TRBV18
j_call: TRBJ1-2
cdr3_aa: CASSPSGQGVGRGGYTF

clone_size: .
v_call: TRBV2
j_call: TRBJ2-4
cdr3_aa: CASSFRGKNIQYF

clone_size: .
v_call: TRBV4-2
j_call: TRBJ2-4
cdr3_aa: CASSPRVKGAVDIQYF

clone_size: .
v_call: TRBV19
j_call: TRBJ2-2
cdr3_aa: CASSIGLAKTGELFF

clone_size: .
v_call: TRBV6-6
j_call: TRBJ2-5
cdr3_aa: CASRASGTQYF

clone_size: .
v_call: TRBV9
j_call: TRBJ2-1
cdr3_aa: CASSPVGQGNPNEQFF

clone_size: .
v_call: TRBV11-1
j_call: TRBJ2-3
cdr3_aa: CASSRRRGTDTQYF

clone_size: .
v_call: TRBV6-6
j_call: TRBJ1-3
cdr3_aa: CASSPLAGATGNTIYF

clone_size: .
v_call: TRBV9
j_call: TRBJ1-1
cdr3_aa: CASSVQTGNTEAFF

clone_size: once
v_call: TRBV27
j_call: TRBJ1-2
cdr3_aa: CASSPFPDRVDYGYTF

clone_size: .
v_call: TRBV19
j_call: TRBJ2-1
cdr3_aa: CASSIVAGAYNEQFF

clone_size: .
v_call: TRBV25-1
j_call: TRBJ2-3
cdr3_aa: CASSGGGETQYF

clone_size: .
v_call: TRBV7-6
j_call: TRBJ1-1
cdr3_aa: CASSLAQGGNTEAFF

clone_size: .
v_call: TRBV19
j_call: TRBJ1-5
cdr3_aa: CASKDSSGGNQPQHF

clone_size: once
v_call: TRBV15
j_call: TRBJ2-7
cdr3_aa: CATSKITSGGSYEQYF

clone_size: .
v_call: TRBV5-1
j_call: TRBJ2-2
cdr3_aa: CASAPERGINTGELFF

clone_size: .
v_call: TRBV18
j_call: TRBJ1-5
cdr3_aa: CASSPLPGQGNQPQHF

clone_size: .
v_call: TRBV5-5
j_call: TRBJ2-7
cdr3_aa: CASSFSRHRGSSYEQYF

clone_size: .
v_call: TRBV9
j_call: TRBJ1-2
cdr3_aa: CASRAGEGVGYGYTF

clone_size: .
v_call: TRBV25-1
j_call: TRBJ2-7
cdr3_aa: CASSSPRGAKAYEQYF

clone_size: .
v_call: TRBV6-2/TRBV6-3
j_call: TRBJ2-4
cdr3_aa: CASSYSRLTGTRNIQYF